The T cell receptor (beta chain) under discussion was sequenced for a study of blood T cell repertoires in COVID-19. This CDR3 region has 13 residues. The germline V gene has CDR1 PRHDT and CDR2 FYEKMQ (reference sequence). The germline V and J ends were trimmed by 3 bases and 6 bases, with 8 bases remaining between them. As handled by the study authors: Reference gene primer amplification in the assay estimated nucleated cell counts. TCRdb's copy holds only in-frame clones and misses some; the assay was immunoSEQ multiplex PCR. V, J and clone size are those of that table, while D and trimming were read from the DNA. The sample lists 140,000 to 150,000 clones, about 80% occurring once.

This receptor was obtained from a man between 65 and 85 years old who had recovered from COVID-19. This chain connects TRBV13 to TRBJ2-2, with unresolved D. Sequenced sample: peripheral blood. The chain's CDR3 is CASSLSSAGELFF. CDR3 nucleotides: TGTGCCAGCAGCTTGTCTTCCGCCGGGGAGCTGTTTTTT.